This is a list of T cell receptor beta chains from one sample in a study of blood T cell repertoires in COVID-19. Using immunoSEQ multiplex PCR, the repertoire was profiled, and TCRdb retains in-frame clones only, with some absent. This sample carries some 61,000 clones, more than 80% of them seen once, and the ten largest clones take more than 8%. Sequenced: peripheral blood. Receptors originate from a man aged 25 to 40 with acute or convalescent COVID-19. The CDR3 runs from the conserved cysteine through the conserved F or W. The D gene is left open where the match is weak.

cdr3_aa d_call v_call
CATSREGQGSTRPLHF NA TRBV15
CASSLRRLNGELFF NA TRBV7-2
CASSLGRKYKQGQFNMNTEAFF NA TRBV28
CASSLYRRGPSGKETDTQYF NA TRBV28
CAWSIDRSNEKLFF NA TRBV30
CASSQATRSEQYF NA TRBV28
CASSERTVPEKLFF NA TRBV6-1
CASKGHQETQYF NA TRBV2
CAISGGGDGQFF TRBD2 TRBV10-3
CASSFRAGMNTEAFF NA TRBV5-1
CASRGLARPYEQYF TRBD2 TRBV6-5
CASSYDGTGAEQYF TRBD1 TRBV6-6
CASSEFWYGGETQYF NA TRBV6-1
CASSVNSGTSYEQYF TRBD2 TRBV7-2
CASSFEVYGYTF NA TRBV12-3/TRBV12-4
CASSPVTAKGELFF NA TRBV18
CASSQSRSMDRIREKLFF TRBD1 TRBV14